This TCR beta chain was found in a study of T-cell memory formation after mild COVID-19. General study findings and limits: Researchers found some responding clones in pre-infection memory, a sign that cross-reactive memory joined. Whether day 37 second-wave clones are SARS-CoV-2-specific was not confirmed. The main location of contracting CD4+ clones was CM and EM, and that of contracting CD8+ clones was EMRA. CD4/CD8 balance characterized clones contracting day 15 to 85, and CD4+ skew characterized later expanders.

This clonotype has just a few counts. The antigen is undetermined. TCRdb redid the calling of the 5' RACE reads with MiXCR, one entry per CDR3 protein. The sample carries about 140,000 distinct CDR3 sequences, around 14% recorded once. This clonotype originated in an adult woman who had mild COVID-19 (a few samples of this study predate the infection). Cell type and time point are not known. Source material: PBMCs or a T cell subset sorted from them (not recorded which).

The CDR3 DNA sequence: TGTGCCAGCATGGGACTAGCGGGAGACAGGTCCTACGAGCAGTACTTC. It codes for CASMGLAGDRSYEQYF. The chain recombines TRBV7-9 with TRBJ2-7, with 14 bases identical to TRBD2. V lost 7 bases and J lost 1; bases outside the gene matches: 6. The CDR3 is made up of 16 amino acids. Germline CDR1 is SEHNR and CDR2 is FQNEAQ (reference sequence). The full variable domain, in which reference TRBV7-9 and TRBJ2-7 provide the parts outside the CDR3, is DTGVSQNPRHKITKRGQNVTFRCDPISEHNRLYWYRQTLGQGPEFLTYFQNEAQLEKSRLLSDRFSAERPKGSFSTLEIQRTEQGDSAMYLCASMGLAGDRSYEQYFGPGTRLTVT.